The 18 T cell receptor beta chains given below trace back to one sample, sequenced in a study of immune heterogeneity within non-small cell lung tumors. TCR beta CDR3 was amplified by multiplex PCR, first round around 10 cycles, 32 V and 13 J primers. TCRdb recomputed calls from the multiplex PCR reads with MiXCR, one row per CDR3 protein. The top ten hold roughly 50% of the sample, which has more than 3,000 distinct CDR3 sequences, around 40% seen once. Bulk tumor genomic DNA, 550 to 650 ng per sample, was the template. Several spatially distant biopsies were obtained per primary tumor intraoperatively. Untreated, newly diagnosed non-small cell lung cancer patients underwent curative surgery. Specimen: lung tumor tissue. These receptors originate from a man in his sixties with non-small cell lung cancer.

This clonotype was seen only a few times. A much larger clone lies one base from this, so it may be a read error. The rearrangement uses TRBV29-1 and TRBJ1-1; TRBD1 matches at 8 bases. The V gene's germline CDR1 is SQVTM and CDR2 ANQGSEA. This CDR3 is 13 amino acids long. V trimming: 4 bases; J trimming: 4 bases; junction bases outside the gene matches: 5. The CDR3 region has the DNA TGCAGCGTTGTACAGGGGGTAAGCACTGAAGCTTTCTTT. It translates to CSVVQGVSTEAFF.

The gene calls are TRBV28 and TRBJ2-7; maybe TRBD1 (5 bases). CDR1 and CDR2 from the germline V gene are MDHEN and SYDVKM. Trimming took 5 bases from V and 7 from J, leaving 21 bases between them. This CDR3 is built from 15 residues. The CDR3 loop reads CASSLPVGPRREQYF. The CDR3 DNA reads as TGTGCCAGCAGTCTGCCGGTGGGGCCACGTAGGGAGCAGTACTTC.

The rearrangement links TRBV19 to TRBJ2-2; 7 nucleotides line up with TRBD1. Germline CDR1 is LNHDA and CDR2 is SQIVND (reference sequence). With 10 bases clipped from V and 0 bases from J, the junction kept 5 bases outside the gene matches. CDR3 length: 14 amino acids. CDR3 region: CATTGDPNTGELFF. In nucleotides, the CDR3 is TGTGCCACTACAGGGGACCCGAACACCGGGGAGCTGTTTTTT.

The CDR3 is CSLTGGNEQFF. The CDR3 bases are TGCAGTTTGACGGGAGGGAATGAGCAGTTCTTC. The V and J genes are TRBV20-1 and TRBJ2-1; 8 bases agree with TRBD2. Trimming cost V 8 bases and J 7 bases; bases outside gene matches: 4. The CDR3 is made up of 11 amino acids. The V gene's germline CDR1 is DFQATT and CDR2 SNEGSKA (reference sequence).

The CDR3 coding sequence is TGCAGTGCTAGCAGGGGACACTATCAGTACGTC. The encoded protein is CSASRGHYQYV. V gene TRBV20-1 combines with J gene TRBJ2-7, with D possibly being TRBD1 (6 bases). Germline loops: CDR1 DFQATT, CDR2 SNEGSKA (reference sequence). The CDR3 sequence is 11 residues long. The V and J ends lost 3 bases and 10 bases respectively, with 13 bases between them.

The V and J genes are TRBV7-8 and TRBJ2-4; tentatively, D is TRBD1 or TRBD2 (5 bases each). The germline V gene has CDR1 SGHVS and CDR2 FQNEAQ. The CDR3 extends over 18 amino acids. Trimming shortened V by 0 bases and J by 0 bases, and 15 bases separated the two germline ends. The CDR3 is CASSLALGDPLAKNIQYF. CDR3 DNA sequence: TGTGCCAGCAGCTTAGCGTTAGGGGACCCTCTAGCCAAAAACATTCAGTACTTC.

This clonotype is termed medium-sized. This chain uses TRBV6-1 with TRBJ2-3; 12 bases line up with TRBD2. CDR3 length equals 18 residues. V shed 5 bases and J 3 bases; nucleotides not matched to a gene: 12. CDR1 is MNHNS and CDR2 is SASEGT in the germline V gene. The DNA for the CDR3 is TGTGCCAGCAGTCTTCGTCTAGCGGGAGGGCTATTGACAGATACGCAGTATTTT. Translating gives CASSLRLAGGLLTDTQYF.

This clonotype is categorized as medium-sized. The chain recombines TRBV5-6 with TRBJ2-1; weak D call: TRBD2 (6 bases). With 2 bases removed from V and 7 bases from J, the gap between germline ends came to 13 bases. Germline V gives CDR1 SGHDT, CDR2 YYEEEE. The CDR3 spans 14 residues. The CDR3 here is CASSFRRGANEQFF. The CDR3 DNA is TGTGCCAGCAGCTTTCGGCGGGGTGCAAATGAGCAGTTCTTC.

The CDR3 region has the DNA TGTGCCAGCAGTTACGAAGCGGGAGGGTCCTACGAGCAGTACTTC. Amino acid sequence: CASSYEAGGSYEQYF. This rearrangement joins TRBV6-2 or TRBV6-3 to TRBJ2-7; 10 positions match TRBD2. V lost 2 bases to trimming and J lost 1 base; unmatched junction nucleotides: 2. Germline V gene lookup returns CDR1 MNHEY and CDR2 SVGEGT. The CDR3 is 15 residues long.

The chain combines TRBV4-1 with TRBJ2-1; D is unclear. CDR1 and CDR2 (germline): MGHRA, YSYEKL. The CDR3 contains 14 residues. V lost 1 base to trimming and J lost 6 bases, with 10 bases between them. The CDR3 coding sequence is TGCGCCAGCAGCCAAGTCGGCCTGGGCAATGAGCAGTTCTTC. Protein sequence: CASSQVGLGNEQFF.

The rearrangement uses TRBV20-1 and TRBJ2-3; tentatively, D is TRBD2 (6 bases). This CDR3 has 16 amino acids. V was cut by 7 bases and J by 4 bases, with 24 bases left in between. From germline, CDR1 is DFQATT and CDR2 SNEGSKA (reference sequence). The CDR3 nucleotides read TGCAGTGTTGTACCCGACTTCGGGAGTGGGGCAGATACGCAGTATTTT. It is translated as CSVVPDFGSGADTQYF.

The chain carries TRBV7-2 and TRBJ2-2; 9 nucleotides align to TRBD2. This CDR3 spans 16 amino acids. With V trimmed by 5 bases and J by 6 bases, 10 bases remained unmatched. The germline V gene encodes CDR1 SGHTA and CDR2 FQGNSA. DNA for the CDR3: TGTGCCAGCAGCACCCCTCGCGGGGGGGCCCCCGGGGAGCTGTTTTTT. Amino acids: CASSTPRGGAPGELFF.

This chain joins TRBV6-5 and TRBJ2-7; 10 positions agree with TRBD2. The CDR3 is 19 amino acids. CDR1 is MNHEY and CDR2 is SVGAGI in the germline V gene. With V trimmed by 0 bases and J by 4 bases, 15 bases remained unmatched. The CDR3 protein is CASSYSPPGFLAGEYEQYF. In DNA form, the CDR3 reads TGTGCCAGCAGTTACTCGCCCCCTGGTTTTCTAGCGGGAGAATACGAGCAGTACTTC.

The chain is built from TRBV14 and TRBJ2-1; TRBD1 might be the D (6 bases). This CDR3 has 14 residues. Germline values: CDR1 SGHDN, CDR2 FVKESK. Trimming cost V 4 bases and J 6 bases, with 13 bases left between them. The CDR3 spells CASSRPARGNEQFF. The DNA for the CDR3 is TGTGCCAGCAGCCGGCCAGCCAGGGGCAATGAGCAGTTCTTC.

This chain joins TRBV20-1 and TRBJ1-2, with D perhaps TRBD1 (5 bases). V was trimmed by 3 bases and J by 3 bases, leaving 14 bases between them. CDR3 length equals 14 residues. The V gene's germline CDR1 is DFQATT and CDR2 SNEGSKA (reference sequence). The CDR3 spells CSASDQAGYYGYTF. The CDR3 region has the DNA TGCAGTGCTAGCGATCAGGCAGGGTACTATGGCTACACCTTC.

By sample share, this clonotype is medium-sized (0.01 to 0.1%). The V gene is TRBV6-1, the J gene TRBJ1-2; D remains ambiguous. V lost 0 bases and J 4 bases, leaving 6 bases between the germline ends. The CDR3 consists of 13 residues. CDR1 and CDR2 (germline): MNHNS, SASEGT. CDR3 in DNA: TGTGCCAGCAGTGAAGCAGGTCTCTATGGCTACACCTTC. Translating it yields CASSEAGLYGYTF.

In nucleotides, the CDR3 is TGTGCCAGCAGCTCTGGGAGGACAGGGGCCAATCAGCCCCAGCATTTT. It specifies CASSSGRTGANQPQHF. V and J are TRBV6-1 and TRBJ1-5; 9 bases line up with TRBD1. V lost 6 bases, J lost 3 bases, and 9 bases stayed unmatched. Germline lookup yields CDR1 MNHNS and CDR2 SASEGT. The CDR3 is 16 residues long.

About this clonotype itself: With a much larger clone just one base away, this may be a read error. The chain combines TRBV7-9 with TRBJ1-1; D gene ambiguous. Germline CDR1 reads SEHNR; CDR2 reads FQNEAQ (reference sequence). CDR3 size: 14 residues. The chain's CDR3 is CTSSLTMGRTEAFF. The CDR3 DNA sequence: TGTACCAGCAGCTTAACGATGGGGAGGACTGAAGCTTTCTTT.